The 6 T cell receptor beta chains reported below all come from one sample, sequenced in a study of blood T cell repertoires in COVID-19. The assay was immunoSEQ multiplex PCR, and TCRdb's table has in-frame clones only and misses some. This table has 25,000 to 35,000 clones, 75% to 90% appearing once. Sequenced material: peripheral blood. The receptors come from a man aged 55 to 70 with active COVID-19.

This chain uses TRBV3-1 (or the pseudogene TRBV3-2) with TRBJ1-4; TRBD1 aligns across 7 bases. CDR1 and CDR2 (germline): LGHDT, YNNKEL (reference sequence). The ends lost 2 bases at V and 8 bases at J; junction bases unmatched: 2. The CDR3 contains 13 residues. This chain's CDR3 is CASSQLQGEKLFF. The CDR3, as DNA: TGTGCCAGCAGCCAATTACAGGGGGAAAAACTGTTTTTT.

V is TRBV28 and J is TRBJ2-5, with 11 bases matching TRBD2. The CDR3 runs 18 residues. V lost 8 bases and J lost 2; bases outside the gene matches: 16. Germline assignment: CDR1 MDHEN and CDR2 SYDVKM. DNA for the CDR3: TGTGCCAGCGGCCCCTCGGGGCTAGCGGGGGGTGGGCAAGAGACCCAGTACTTC. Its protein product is CASGPSGLAGGGQETQYF.

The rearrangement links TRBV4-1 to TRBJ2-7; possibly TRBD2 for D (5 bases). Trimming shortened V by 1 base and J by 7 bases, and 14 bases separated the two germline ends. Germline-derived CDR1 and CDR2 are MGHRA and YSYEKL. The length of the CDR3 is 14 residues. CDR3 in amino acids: CASSQVGIGREQYF. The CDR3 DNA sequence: TGCGCCAGCAGCCAAGTCGGGATCGGCCGAGAGCAGTACTTC.

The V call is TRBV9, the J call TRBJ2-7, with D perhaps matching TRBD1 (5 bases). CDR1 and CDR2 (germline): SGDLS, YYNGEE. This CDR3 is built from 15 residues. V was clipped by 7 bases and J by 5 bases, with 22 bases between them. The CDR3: CASGPTVSSKDEQYF. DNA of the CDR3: TGTGCCAGCGGGCCGACAGTGAGTAGCAAGGACGAGCAGTACTTC. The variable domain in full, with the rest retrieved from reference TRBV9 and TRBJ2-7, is DSGVTQTPKHLITATGQRVTLRCSPRSGDLSVYWYQQSLDQGLQFLIQYYNGEERAKGNILERFSAQQFPDLHSELNLSSLELGDSALYFCASGPTVSSKDEQYFGPGTRLTVT.

The CDR3 loop reads CASSLARGSLYEQYF. DNA for the CDR3: TGCGCCAGCAGCTTGGCTAGGGGTAGTCTCTACGAGCAGTACTTC. The chain joins TRBV5-1 to TRBJ2-7, with D possibly matching TRBD1 (5 bases). Trimming pared 0 bases from V and 3 bases from J, leaving 13 bases between. CDR3 length: 15 amino acids. Germline assignment: CDR1 SGHRS and CDR2 YFSETQ.

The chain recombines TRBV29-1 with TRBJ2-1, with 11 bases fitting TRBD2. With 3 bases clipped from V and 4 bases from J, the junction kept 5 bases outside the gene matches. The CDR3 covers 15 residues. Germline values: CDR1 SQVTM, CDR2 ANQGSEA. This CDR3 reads CSVEEGTSGYNEQFF. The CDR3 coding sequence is TGCAGCGTTGAGGAGGGGACTAGCGGTTACAATGAGCAGTTCTTC.